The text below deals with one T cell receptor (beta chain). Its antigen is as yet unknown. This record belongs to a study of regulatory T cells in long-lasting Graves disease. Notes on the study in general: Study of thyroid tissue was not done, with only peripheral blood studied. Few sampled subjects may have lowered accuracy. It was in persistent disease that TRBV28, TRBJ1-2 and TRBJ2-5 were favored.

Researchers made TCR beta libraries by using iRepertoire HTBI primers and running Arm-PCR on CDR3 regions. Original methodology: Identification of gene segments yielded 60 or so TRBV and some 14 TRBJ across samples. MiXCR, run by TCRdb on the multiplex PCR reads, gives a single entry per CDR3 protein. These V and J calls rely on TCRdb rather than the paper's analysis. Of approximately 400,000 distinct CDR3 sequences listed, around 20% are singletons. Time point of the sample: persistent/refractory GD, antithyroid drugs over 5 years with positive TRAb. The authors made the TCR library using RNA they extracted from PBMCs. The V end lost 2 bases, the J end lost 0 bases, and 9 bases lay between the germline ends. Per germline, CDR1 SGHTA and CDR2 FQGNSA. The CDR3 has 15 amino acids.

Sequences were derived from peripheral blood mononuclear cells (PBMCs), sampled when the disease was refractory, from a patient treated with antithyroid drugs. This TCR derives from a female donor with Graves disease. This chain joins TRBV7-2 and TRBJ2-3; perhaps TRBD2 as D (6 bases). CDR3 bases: TGTGCCAGCAGCTTACGTGGGACTAGCACAGATACGCAGTATTTT. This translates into CASSLRGTSTDTQYF.